The 15 T cell receptor beta chains given below trace back to one sample, sequenced in a study of shared clonotypes between healthy human individuals. Assay: immunoSEQ multiplex PCR; the TCRdb copy retains only in-frame clones and omits some. The top ten clones hold roughly 1% of a sample with millions of clones, roughly 94% of them seen once. Naive CD8 cells, CD45RO-negative and positively selected for CCR7, excluded terminally differentiated effector memory CD45RA+ cells. Sample: naive CD8+ T cells sorted from blood. The source is a man aged 18 to 29 in good health.

This rearrangement joins TRBV7-9 to TRBJ1-1; the D gene is possibly TRBD1 (5 bases). The CDR3 extends over 15 amino acids. Germline values: CDR1 SEHNR, CDR2 FQNEAQ (reference sequence). V was trimmed by 5 bases and J by 5 bases, leaving 18 bases between them. CDR3 sequence reads: CASSPSPGRWTEAFF. The CDR3 coding sequence is TGTGCCAGCAGCCCTAGCCCGGGACGTTGGACTGAAGCTTTCTTT.

The genes are TRBV7-9 and TRBJ1-2; D is possibly TRBD1 (5 bases). The V end was cut by 1 base, the J end by 2 bases, with 14 bases between. This CDR3 region has 16 residues. CDR1 and CDR2 (germline): SEHNR, FQNEAQ (reference sequence). The DNA for the CDR3 is TGTGCCAGCAGCTTAGAAGCAGGGCTGGAAAACTATGGCTACACCTTC. As protein: CASSLEAGLENYGYTF.

The chain uses TRBV5-6 and TRBJ2-3; 8 positions agree with TRBD1. CDR3 size: 16 residues. Per germline, CDR1 SGHDT and CDR2 YYEEEE. V lost 7 bases and J lost 3; bases outside the gene matches: 13. CDR3 DNA: TGTGCCAGCCGACTCGTGGACAGGGACGCAACAGATACGCAGTATTTT. It translates to CASRLVDRDATDTQYF.

This chain joins TRBV27 and TRBJ1-4; D may be TRBD1 (5 bases). CDR3 length: 14 residues. Germline V gene sequence: CDR1 MNHEY, CDR2 SMNVEV (reference sequence). Trimming removed 3 bases from V and 4 bases from J, with 9 bases in between. The chain's CDR3 is CASSFMGVNEKLFF. CDR3 coding DNA: TGTGCCAGCAGTTTTATGGGGGTTAATGAAAAACTGTTTTTT. Looking up the rest from reference TRBV27 and TRBJ1-4 gives the full variable domain: EAQVTQNPRYLITVTGKKLTVTCSQNMNHEYMSWYRQDPGLGLRQIYYSMNVEVTDKGDVPEGYKVSRKEKRNFPLILESPSPNQTSLYFCASSFMGVNEKLFFGSGTQLSVL.

V usage is TRBV28 and J usage is TRBJ1-3; 10 positions match TRBD1. Germline lookup yields CDR1 MDHEN and CDR2 SYDVKM. The V segment lost 2 bases and the J segment 4 bases; nucleotides outside the gene matches: 5. This CDR3 region has 16 residues. This CDR3 reads CASSLAGTGVGNTIYF. The CDR3 DNA sequence: TGTGCCAGCAGTTTAGCCGGGACAGGGGTCGGAAACACCATATATTTT.

The chain is built from TRBV27 and TRBJ2-2; D is perhaps TRBD2 (7 bases). The germline V and J ends were trimmed by 7 bases and 9 bases, with 18 bases remaining between them. The CDR3 is 14 residues long. Looked up from germline, CDR1 is MNHEY and CDR2 is SMNVEV (reference sequence). The CDR3 here is CASTSWGGWRELFF. CDR3 DNA sequence: TGTGCCAGCACTTCGTGGGGGGGCTGGCGGGAGCTGTTTTTT.

The J gene is TRBJ2-1, the V gene TRBV6-4; TRBD1 is a possible D gene (6 bases). Trimming cost V 5 bases and J 0 bases, with 8 bases left between them. The CDR3 is made up of 14 amino acids. CDR1 is MRHNA, CDR2 SNTAGT, per germline. CDR3: CASSTGPSYNEQFF. CDR3 nucleotide sequence: TGTGCCAGCAGTACAGGGCCCTCCTACAATGAGCAGTTCTTC.

V is TRBV5-1 and J is TRBJ2-3; TRBD2 agrees at 13 bases. Germline CDR1 reads SGHRS; CDR2 reads YFSETQ. V lost 6 bases and J lost 6; bases outside the gene matches: 10. The CDR3 length is 16 residues. DNA for the CDR3: TGCGCCAGCACCACCCGACTAGCGGGGGGAATGGATACGCAGTATTTT. This gives the protein CASTTRLAGGMDTQYF.

J is TRBJ1-6 and V is TRBV5-6; 7 bases fit TRBD1. From germline, CDR1 is SGHDT and CDR2 YYEEEE. The trim removed 0 bases at V and 7 bases at J, leaving 4 bases unmatched. This CDR3 contains 15 residues. The CDR3 spells CASSLGGTVNSPLHF. CDR3 bases: TGTGCCAGCAGCTTGGGGGGGACAGTAAATTCACCCCTCCACTTT.

The rearrangement links TRBV4-1 to TRBJ2-3; D remains unclear. The CDR3 has 14 amino acids. V lost 1 base, J lost 4 bases, and 9 bases lay in between. Germline V gives CDR1 MGHRA, CDR2 YSYEKL. CDR3 in amino acids: CASSQGVLADTQYF. The CDR3 bases are TGCGCCAGCAGCCAAGGTGTACTGGCAGATACGCAGTATTTT.

V and J are TRBV5-5 and TRBJ2-7; D remains ambiguous. The germline V and J ends were trimmed by 1 base and 6 bases, with 8 bases remaining between them. The length of the CDR3 is 12 residues. CDR1 is SGHKS, CDR2 YYEKEE, per germline (reference sequence). The CDR3 spells CASSLWPAEQYF. In nucleotides, the CDR3 is TGTGCCAGCAGCTTGTGGCCAGCCGAGCAGTACTTC.

The rearrangement joins TRBV6-6 to TRBJ1-1; D is unclear. The germline V gene has CDR1 MNHNY and CDR2 SVGAGI (reference sequence). V was trimmed by 0 bases and J by 7 bases, leaving 6 bases between them. CDR3 length: 12 residues. Here the CDR3 DNA reads TGTGCCAGCAGTTACTCGCAGGTTGAAGCTTTCTTT. Translated, it gives CASSYSQVEAFF.

The chain employs TRBV7-9 and TRBJ2-3, with D possibly being TRBD1 (6 bases). Germline CDR1 is SEHNR and CDR2 is FQNEAQ (reference sequence). The V end lost 5 bases, the J end lost 4 bases, and 13 bases lay between the germline ends. This CDR3 has 14 amino acids. This CDR3 reads CASSHNPGADTQYF. The CDR3 coding sequence is TGTGCCAGCAGCCATAACCCAGGGGCAGATACGCAGTATTTT.

The rearrangement uses TRBV5-6 and TRBJ2-2, with 9 bases identical to TRBD1. The germline V gene encodes CDR1 SGHDT and CDR2 YYEEEE. The V gene end was trimmed by 0 bases and the J gene end by 0 bases; junction bases not matched to a gene: 9. The CDR3 is 19 residues long. The DNA for the CDR3 is TGTGCCAGCAGCTTGGTGATTTGGGGACAGGGAGCGAACACCGGGGAGCTGTTTTTT. Its translation: CASSLVIWGQGANTGELFF.

This chain connects TRBV27 to TRBJ1-5, with D uncertain. Germline CDR1 reads MNHEY; CDR2 reads SMNVEV (reference sequence). This CDR3 is built from 13 residues. Trimming cost V 2 bases and J 6 bases, with 8 bases left between them. This chain's CDR3 is CASSLEVGQPQHF. The CDR3 coding sequence is TGTGCCAGCAGTTTAGAGGTCGGTCAGCCCCAGCATTTT.